These 22 T cell receptor beta chains came from one sample sequenced in a study of T cell responses to AZD1222 COVID-19 vaccine. The assay was immunoSEQ multiplex PCR, and TCRdb's table has in-frame clones only and misses some. The sample carries under 150,000 clones, approximately 92% recorded once. Material: peripheral blood, obtained 28 days after the second AZD1222 dose. All receptors come from an adult who received the AZD1222 COVID-19 vaccine.

The CDR3 loop reads CASSQAESASGASIQYF. The CDR3 DNA follows: TGCGCCAGCAGCCAAGCGGAATCGGCTAGCGGGGCTAGCATTCAGTACTTC. The J gene is TRBJ2-4, the V gene TRBV4-1; 9 bases line up with TRBD2. The germline CDR1 and CDR2 sequences are MGHRA and YSYEKL. This CDR3 has 17 residues. V was pared by 1 base and J by 9 bases, with 13 bases of the junction left unmatched.

V is TRBV3-1 (or the pseudogene TRBV3-2) and J is TRBJ1-5; unclear D gene. This CDR3 is built from 14 residues. Trimming took off 1 base at V and 0 bases at J, with 4 bases between the two ends. Germline V gene sequence: CDR1 LGHDT, CDR2 YNNKEL (reference sequence). CDR3 in DNA: TGTGCCAGCAGCCAAGTAAATAGCAATCAGCCCCAGCATTTT. This translates into CASSQVNSNQPQHF.

The rearrangement joins TRBV28 to TRBJ2-2; 7 bases line up with TRBD1. CDR1 is MDHEN, CDR2 SYDVKM, per germline. The CDR3 is 17 amino acids. Unmatched junction bases numbered 7, after V lost 3 bases and J lost 0 bases. The CDR3, as DNA: TGTGCCAGCAGTTTCAGTGTGGGGACAGCGAACACCGGGGAGCTGTTTTTT. It yields the protein CASSFSVGTANTGELFF.

The genes are TRBV12-3 or TRBV12-4 and TRBJ1-1; unclear D gene. The CDR3 runs to 12 residues. V lost 8 bases and J 7 bases, leaving 14 bases between the germline ends. CDR3 DNA sequence: TGTGCCAGCCCGATAGGAACCCGTGAAGCTTTCTTT. It encodes CASPIGTREAFF.

The chain uses TRBV28 and TRBJ1-3; 11 bases fit TRBD1. CDR1 is MDHEN, CDR2 SYDVKM, per germline. This CDR3 is built from 18 residues. V lost 6 bases and J lost 0; bases outside the gene matches: 10. The CDR3 protein is CASSQPPGTGGSGNTIYF. CDR3 bases: TGTGCCAGCAGCCAGCCCCCAGGGACAGGGGGCTCTGGAAACACCATATATTTT.

The chain couples TRBV27 to TRBJ1-1; 8 positions match TRBD1. The J segment lost 5 bases and the V segment lost 2 bases, leaving 1 base of the junction unmatched. Germline values: CDR1 MNHEY, CDR2 SMNVEV (reference sequence). CDR3 length equals 13 residues. The CDR3 bases are TGTGCCAGCAGTTTAAACAGGGGGACTGAAGCTTTCTTT. Protein product: CASSLNRGTEAFF.

This clone was recorded a few times. The V and J genes are TRBV4-2 and TRBJ2-7, with TRBD2 identical over 9 bases. Per the germline V gene, CDR1 is LGHNA and CDR2 is YNFKEQ. CDR3 length: 14 residues. Unmatched junction bases numbered 2, after V lost 3 bases and J lost 2 bases. Here the CDR3 reads CASSHGGGAYEQYF. The CDR3 DNA sequence: TGTGCCAGCAGCCATGGCGGGGGGGCCTACGAGCAGTACTTC.

Here the CDR3 reads CASSSAGQGTIYGYTF. DNA for the CDR3: TGCGCCAGCAGCTCCGCGGGACAGGGCACGATCTATGGCTACACCTTC. V is TRBV5-1 and J is TRBJ1-2, with 9 bases aligning to TRBD1. The CDR3 runs to 16 residues. The germline CDR1 and CDR2 sequences are SGHRS and YFSETQ. V lost 3 bases to trimming and J lost 4 bases; unmatched junction nucleotides: 10.

CDR3 DNA: TGTGCCAGTAGCCCCAGAGGGGATGAGCAGTTCTTC. It encodes CASSPRGDEQFF. The chain joins TRBV19 to TRBJ2-1, with D perhaps assigned TRBD1 or TRBD2 (5 bases each). V lost 6 bases and J lost 8, with 11 bases in between. CDR3 length equals 12 residues. Germline V CDR1 and CDR2: LNHDA, SQIVND (reference sequence).

The chain employs TRBV5-6 and TRBJ1-6, with TRBD1 as a possible D gene (5 bases). In germline, CDR1 is SGHDT, CDR2 YYEEEE. The CDR3 totals 13 residues. V lost 3 bases to trimming and J lost 9 bases, with 10 bases between them. The CDR3 DNA sequence: TGTGCCAGCAGCTGGGGACGGGCTTCACCCCTCCACTTT. This gives the protein CASSWGRASPLHF.

V usage is TRBV29-1 and J usage is TRBJ1-2, with a tentative D call TRBD1 (5 bases). The CDR3 length is 12 residues. Trimming took off 1 base at V and 9 bases at J, with 12 bases between the two ends. Looked up from germline, CDR1 is SQVTM and CDR2 is ANQGSEA. CDR3 loop: CSVEGDSRRYTF. The CDR3 DNA follows: TGCAGCGTTGAAGGTGACAGTCGTCGCTACACCTTC. Based on the CDR3 plus reference TRBV29-1 and TRBJ1-2, the full variable domain is SAVISQKPSRDICQRGTSLTIQCQVDSQVTMMFWYRQQPGQSLTLIATANQGSEATYESGFVIDKFPISRPNLTFSTLTVSNMSPEDSSIYLCSVEGDSRRYTFGSGTRLTVV.

The chain carries TRBV6-5 and TRBJ1-3; D call uncertain. There are 16 residues in the CDR3. Trimming took 0 bases from V and 3 from J, leaving 12 bases between them. The V gene's germline CDR1 is MNHEY and CDR2 SVGAGI. CDR3 sequence: CASSYSIRRIGNTIYF. The CDR3 nucleotides read TGTGCCAGCAGTTACTCGATCCGCAGGATTGGAAACACCATATATTTT.

The chain uses TRBV3-1 (or the pseudogene TRBV3-2) and TRBJ2-7, with D perhaps matching TRBD1 (5 bases). Germline V gene lookup returns CDR1 LGHDT and CDR2 YNNKEL (reference sequence). CDR3 length: 12 residues. V lost 4 bases to trimming and J lost 6 bases, with 10 bases between them. CDR3: CASSRGRAEQYF. The CDR3 nucleotides are TGTGCCAGCAGCCGGGGCAGGGCCGAGCAGTACTTC.

The chain employs TRBV28 and TRBJ2-1; the D gene is possibly TRBD1 (6 bases). The CDR3 loop spans 17 amino acids. The V and J ends lost 5 bases and 0 bases respectively, with 17 bases between them. The germline V gene encodes CDR1 MDHEN and CDR2 SYDVKM. The CDR3 here is CASSIPPGVSSYNEQFF. CDR3 coding DNA: TGTGCCAGCAGTATCCCCCCAGGGGTGAGCTCCTACAATGAGCAGTTCTTC.

V usage is TRBV7-3 and J usage is TRBJ1-1; tentative D call: TRBD1 (5 bases). There are 16 residues in the CDR3. Germline-derived CDR1 and CDR2 are SGHTA and FQGTGA. Trimming shortened V by 5 bases and J by 0 bases, and 16 bases separated the two germline ends. Here the CDR3 reads CASSVGQPSMNTEAFF. The CDR3 DNA is TGTGCCAGCAGCGTAGGACAACCTTCCATGAACACTGAAGCTTTCTTT.

This sequence joins TRBV5-1 and TRBJ1-5; D is unresolved. Trimming cost V 6 bases and J 6 bases, with 13 bases left between them. The CDR3 length is 13 residues. Per the germline V gene, CDR1 is SGHRS and CDR2 is YFSETQ. As DNA, the CDR3 is TGCGCCAGCACCAATGGGGAGGGTCAGCCCCAGCATTTT. Residues: CASTNGEGQPQHF. Drawing the rest from reference TRBV5-1 and TRBJ1-5, the complete variable domain is KAGVTQTPRYLIKTRGQQVTLSCSPISGHRSVSWYQQTPGQGLQFLFEYFSETQRNKGNFPGRFSGRQFSNSRSEMNVSTLELGDSALYLCASTNGEGQPQHFGDGTRLSIL.

The chain combines TRBV3-1 (or the pseudogene TRBV3-2) with TRBJ2-1; 10 bases match TRBD2. This CDR3 region has 16 residues. Germline V gene data show CDR1 as LGHDT and CDR2 as YNNKEL (reference sequence). V lost 4 bases and J lost 5; bases outside the gene matches: 8. The CDR3 region has the DNA TGTGCCAGCAGCCCTGCCCTAGCGGGGGCGAACAATGAGCAGTTCTTC. This sequence encodes CASSPALAGANNEQFF.

The genes are TRBV4-1 and TRBJ1-5; D is undetermined. CDR3 length equals 15 residues. Germline assignment: CDR1 MGHRA and CDR2 YSYEKL. Between the trimmed V and J ends, which lost 1 base and 1 base, there was a span of 8 bases. CDR3 sequence reads: CASSQGLTSNQPQHF. Here the CDR3 DNA reads TGCGCCAGCAGCCAAGGTTTGACCAGCAATCAGCCCCAGCATTTT.

This sequence joins TRBV6-2 or TRBV6-3 and TRBJ2-3, with TRBD1 identical over 11 bases. CDR1 and CDR2 from the germline V gene are MNHEY and SVGEGT. Trimming at V came to 2 bases and at J to 4 bases, leaving 5 bases not matched to a gene. CDR3 length equals 16 residues. The CDR3 coding sequence is TGTGCCAGCAGTTACGCGGACAGGGGGCGCTCAGATACGCAGTATTTT. This translates into CASSYADRGRSDTQYF.

V is TRBV5-8 and J is TRBJ1-1; a possible D gene is TRBD1 (5 bases). CDR1 and CDR2 (germline): SGHTS, YDEGEE. The CDR3 covers 12 residues. Trimming took 5 bases from V and 7 from J, leaving 12 bases between them. CDR3 residues: CASRRDYLEAFF. CDR3 DNA sequence: TGTGCCAGCAGAAGGGACTACCTTGAAGCTTTCTTT.

The gene calls are TRBV6-2 or TRBV6-3 and TRBJ1-2; 8 bases line up with TRBD1. This CDR3 has 16 residues. The junction had 10 bases not matched to a gene; V was cut back by 1 base and J by 6 bases. Germline CDR1 is MNHEY and CDR2 is SVGEGT. CDR3 sequence reads: CASSYYFDRGEDGYTF. As DNA, the CDR3 is TGTGCCAGCAGTTACTACTTTGACAGGGGAGAGGATGGCTACACCTTC.

This clone was observed a handful of times. The chain carries TRBV7-2 and TRBJ1-4; no clear D. Per germline, CDR1 SGHTA and CDR2 FQGNSA. This CDR3 has 14 residues. The V and J ends lost 6 bases and 7 bases respectively, with 15 bases between them. CDR3 nucleotides: TGTGCCAGCAGTCTTTCGGGAAGGAGTGAAAAACTGTTTTTT. It encodes CASSLSGRSEKLFF.